Below, 16 T cell receptor beta chains from the same sample are listed, as sequenced in a study of regulatory T cells in long-lasting Graves disease. Time point in this sample: newly diagnosed GD, antithyroid drugs for less than 3 months. Following extraction of RNA from PBMCs, that RNA was used to make the TCR library. Construction of the TCR beta libraries employed iRepertoire HTBI primers in conjunction with Arm-PCR of CDR3 regions. One entry per CDR3 protein, called by TCRdb with MiXCR from the multiplex PCR reads. The sample holds 350,000 to 550,000 distinct CDR3 sequences, roughly 15% seen once. This same sample was also taken into another study, of T cells in Graves' hyperthyroidism and ophthalmopathy.

The specimen comprised peripheral blood mononuclear cells (PBMCs), sampled at new diagnosis, from a patient treated with antithyroid drugs. The receptors here all came from a woman aged 45 to 65 with Graves disease.

This clonotype was seen repeatedly, ten times or more. The CDR3 sequence: CASSPPSRGQDTEAFF. CDR3 nucleotide sequence: TGTGCCAGCTCACCACCGTCTAGGGGGCAGGACACTGAAGCTTTCTTT. The J gene is TRBJ1-1, the V gene TRBV18, with 7 positions matching TRBD1. After removal of 0 bases from V and 3 bases from J, the junction contained 7 bases not matched to a gene. Looked up from germline, CDR1 is KGHSH and CDR2 is LQKENI. The CDR3 loop spans 16 amino acids.

At least ten counts were recorded for this clonotype. The genes are TRBV29-1 and TRBJ2-2; 11 nucleotides match TRBD2. The CDR3 loop spans 13 amino acids. V was clipped by 7 bases and J by 5 bases; unmatched bases: 3. Germline V gene data show CDR1 as SQVTM and CDR2 as ANQGSEA. This CDR3 is CSGRTSGTGELFF. CDR3 sequence (DNA): TGCAGCGGACGGACTAGCGGGACCGGGGAGCTGTTTTTT.

This CDR3 is CATSSPTVPGSYTF. DNA of the CDR3: TGTGCCACCAGCTCCCCGACAGTCCCGGGAAGCTACACCTTC. The J gene is TRBJ1-2, the V gene TRBV24-1, with D maybe TRBD1 (5 bases). V shed 7 bases and J shed 9 bases, with 20 bases lying between them. CDR1 and CDR2 from the germline V gene are KGHDR and SFDVKD. CDR3 length: 14 residues.

J is TRBJ1-2 and V is TRBV30; TRBD1 matches at 10 bases. The CDR3 is 16 amino acids. The junction had 13 bases not matched to a gene; V was cut back by 2 bases and J by 7 bases. Per germline, CDR1 GTSNPN and CDR2 SVGIG (reference sequence). The DNA of the CDR3 is TGTGCCTGGAGTCACCGGGACAGGGGCCGAGGATGTGGCTACACCTTC. Translating it yields CAWSHRDRGRGCGYTF.

This clonotype was observed many times. J is TRBJ2-7 and V is TRBV7-9; D gene ambiguous. Germline V CDR1 and CDR2: SEHNR, FQNEAQ (reference sequence). The ends were cut back, 1 base at V and 5 bases at J, with 15 bases in the middle. The CDR3 sequence is 15 residues long. The DNA of the CDR3 is TGTGCCAGCAGCTTAGAGAAGGGCCTCCGGGACGAGCAGTACTTC. Its translation: CASSLEKGLRDEQYF.

Ten or more counts support this clonotype. The V and J genes are TRBV6-1 and TRBJ2-5; 7 positions match TRBD1. The CDR3 is 13 amino acids. Trimming at V came to 7 bases and at J to 0 bases, leaving 2 bases not matched to a gene. The germline V gene encodes CDR1 MNHNS and CDR2 SASEGT. This chain's CDR3 is CASTQGDQETQYF. CDR3 DNA sequence: TGTGCCAGCACCCAGGGGGACCAAGAGACCCAGTACTTC.

On this clonotype: A read error is the likely source, as a far larger clone sits one nucleotide away. Here the CDR3 omits its conserved ending phenylalanine or tryptophan, so a read error is the likely source. V usage is TRBV4-3 and J usage is TRBJ2-7; D perhaps matches TRBD1 (6 bases). CDR1 is LGHNA, CDR2 YSLEER, per germline. This CDR3 has 14 amino acids. V lost 3 bases to trimming and J lost 2 bases, with 11 bases between them. The CDR3 protein is CASSHARGTYEQYS. The CDR3 DNA sequence: TGCGCCAGCAGCCATGCGAGGGGGACCTACGAGCAGTACTCC.

The chain has TRBV3-1 and TRBJ2-7; 11 bases align to TRBD2. The germline V gene has CDR1 LGHDT and CDR2 YNNKEL (reference sequence). V gave up 0 bases and J gave up 5 bases; unmatched junction bases: 3. The CDR3 is made up of 15 amino acids. CDR3 in amino acids: CASSQDLLAGDEQYF. The CDR3 DNA reads as TGTGCCAGCAGCCAAGATTTACTAGCGGGAGACGAGCAGTACTTC.

This clonotype was counted at least ten times. V and J are TRBV7-9 and TRBJ2-7, with TRBD1 matching 7 bases. This CDR3 has 15 amino acids. V lost 4 bases to trimming and J lost 3 bases; unmatched junction nucleotides: 9. CDR1 and CDR2 (germline): SEHNR, FQNEAQ (reference sequence). The CDR3 coding sequence is TGTGCCAGCAGCTACCCGGGACAGCTGGGCTACGAGCAGTACTTC. Translation: CASSYPGQLGYEQYF.

The table lists this clonotype with many counts. This chain links TRBV6-5 with TRBJ2-7, with 7 positions matching TRBD1. Per germline, CDR1 MNHEY and CDR2 SVGAGI. V shed 0 bases, J shed 4 bases, and the junction held 3 bases outside the gene matches. The CDR3 length is 14 residues. The CDR3 DNA is TGTGCCAGCAGTTACTCACAGGGGCAGTACGAGCAGTACTTC. It encodes CASSYSQGQYEQYF.

Of note for this clonotype: At one of its ends the junction is not consistent with the germline gene, which may arise from a read error. V gene TRBV5-1 combines with J gene TRBJ1-5; 9 nucleotides line up with TRBD1. Germline lookup yields CDR1 SGHRS and CDR2 YFSETQ. The CDR3 length is 18 residues. The CDR3 sequence: CASRAGTGRGYSNQPQHF. CDR3 nucleotides: TGTGCCAGCAGGGCAGGGACAGGGAGGGGCTATAGCAATCAGCCCCAGCATTTT.

This clonotype showed up many times. V usage is TRBV11-2 and J usage is TRBJ2-5; 16 nucleotides match TRBD2. The CDR3 totals 16 residues. V trimming: 6 bases; J trimming: 5 bases; junction bases outside the gene matches: 6. CDR1 SGHAT and CDR2 FQNNGV come from the germline V gene. The DNA for the CDR3 is TGTGCCAGCAGGGGGACTAGCGGGAGGGCCGTGGAGACCCAGTACTTC. Translating it yields CASRGTSGRAVETQYF.

This clonotype appeared many times. The genes are TRBV6-5 and TRBJ1-1; no clear D gene. Germline CDR1 MNHEY, CDR2 SVGAGI. Trimming cost V 3 bases and J 1 base, with 15 bases left between them. CDR3 length: 16 amino acids. DNA of the CDR3: TGTGCCAGCAGTTATGAGACCATCGGCGGGAACACTGAAGCTTTCTTT. Translated, it gives CASSYETIGGNTEAFF.

This clonotype has more than one count but fewer than ten. The genes are TRBV12-3 or TRBV12-4 and TRBJ2-6; TRBD2 matches at 8 bases. Trimming removed 3 bases from V and 1 base from J; junction bases left unmatched: 11. This CDR3 is 19 amino acids long. The CDR3 nucleotides are TGTGCCAGCAGTTTCCCGAGCGGGGGTACTTATTCTGGGGCCAACGTCCTGACTTTC. It codes for CASSFPSGGTYSGANVLTF.

This clonotype was observed a few times. The V and J genes are TRBV3-1 and TRBJ1-2; TRBD1 might be the D (6 bases). With 4 bases removed from V and 3 bases from J, the gap between germline ends came to 24 bases. The V gene's germline CDR1 is LGHDT and CDR2 YNNKEL (reference sequence). The CDR3 length is 18 residues. CDR3 loop: CASSPNSPGHGIYYGYTF. As DNA, the CDR3 is TGTGCCAGCAGCCCCAATTCTCCGGGACACGGGATTTACTATGGCTACACCTTC.

This clonotype was seen at least ten times. The chain combines TRBV7-2 with TRBJ2-1; D unclear. Germline lookup yields CDR1 SGHTA and CDR2 FQGNSA. The CDR3 is made up of 11 amino acids. The V end lost 5 bases, the J end lost 12 bases, and 11 bases lay between the germline ends. The CDR3, as DNA: TGTGCCAGCAGCCCCTACTACTCGCAGTTCTTC. This translates into CASSPYYSQFF. Full variable domain (remainder filled in from reference TRBV7-2 and TRBJ2-1): GAGVSQSPSNKVTEKGKDVELRCDPISGHTALYWYRQSLGQGLEFLIYFQGNSAPDKSGLPSDRFSAERTGGSVSTLTIQRTQQEDSAVYLCASSPYYSQFFGPGTRLTVL.